This TCR beta chain originates from a study of T cell repertoires in cytomegalovirus infection. As for the study in general: Indicated by public TCR beta signatures were CMV infection and matching HLA type.

Study-level findings and limits: Ex vivo responses were dominated by HLA-C-restricted CMV-specific TCR beta clonotypes. People with CMV and the relevant HLA were identified by cumulative public TCR beta family frequency.

One entry per CDR3 protein, called by TCRdb with MiXCR from the reads. Of 290,000 or so distinct CDR3 sequences detected, about 9.2% appear once; the ten largest clones hold around 2.6%. On this clonotype itself: Its antigen is unknown.

The sequence came from a human donor in good health (CMV status not recorded). Some clones in this sample may be carry-over from other donors' samples. Material for sequencing was PBMCs.

The CDR3 DNA follows: TGTGCCAGCTCACCACCACCGGGACAGGGGGGGGGAAACACTGAAGCTTTCTTT. Residues: CASSPPPGQGGGNTEAFF. This chain links TRBV18 with TRBJ1-1; 11 nucleotides line up with TRBD1. V was pared by 0 bases and J by 2 bases, with 8 bases of the junction left unmatched. The CDR3 runs to 18 residues. Germline assignment: CDR1 KGHSH and CDR2 LQKENI.